Given below is one T cell receptor (beta chain) in context. The table lists this clone with a count of one. This clone's antigen is unknown. Base qualities are not at hand, and no much larger clone is one base apart. The collaborating institutions used their own protocols to collect whole blood in K2EDTA tubes. Collaborator samples were shipped for TCRbeta analysis as frozen whole blood, isolated PBMCs, or DNA extracted from either sample type. The record originates from a study of blood T cell repertoires in COVID-19 (dated by TCRdb to about 2020). For the study in its entirety: Samples from collaborators originated in the United States, Italy and Spain and spanned both the acute and convalescent phases of COVID-19. The repertoires were released in a freely available public database intended as a resource for research on the immune response to SARS-CoV-2. The prospective study material was composed of cDNA or gDNA derived from T cells, B-cell-depleted T cells, or PBMCs. The sample metadata nearly always contained a de-identified subject ID, COVID-19 status, age in years and sex. The samples were drawn from the first 160 participants of the ongoing ImmuneRACE study and from 950 to 1,500 subjects provided by 6 global collaborators. Where HLA class I and class II types were available, the types were taken from metadata supplied by the sample provider, not from assay-based typing. Deeply sampled blood TCRbeta repertoires from subjects exposed to, actively infected with, or recovered from COVID-19 were included in the dataset.

TCRbeta CDR3 regions were amplified from genomic DNA using the immunoSEQ Assay, a bias-controlled multiplex PCR. From the authors' description of their analysis: Within the assay, amplification of reference gene primers was used to estimate how many nucleated cells each sample contained. Sequence reads were collapsed and filtered to measure the absolute abundance of every unique TCRbeta CDR3 rearrangement. For each sample, productive Simpson clonality was calculated as the square root of Simpson's diversity index across productive rearrangements. Entries here come from immuneACCESS through TCRdb and include only in-frame sequences with V and J called. Some clones fail to appear in such tables; in the studies checked, an unresolved V gene covers under half of the shortfall, and the cause of the remainder is unknown. V, J and clone size were drawn from that table, and D and trimming were deduced from the DNA. This sample lists about 330,000 clones; approximately 85% were detected once. The ten biggest clones cover around 7.2% of the sample.

The CDR3 holds 12 amino acids from the cysteine to the phenylalanine. Only CDR3 DNA is held: 36 bases, read in frame from base 1. Trimming removed 6 bases from V and 6 bases from J, leaving 11 bases between the germline ends. Taken from the germline V gene, the CDR1 and CDR2 loops are MGHDK and SYGVNS. What the study reported, not specific to this receptor: Clinical and demographic metadata were provided uncurated, with the amount varying by source and participant.

Sequenced: peripheral blood. The source is a human donor in a cohort sampled during active COVID-19. Rearrangement joined TRBV25-1 to TRBJ1-1; a weak D assignment points to TRBD1 (5 bases agree). The CDR3 has the sequence CASSAQGSEAFF. The DNA reads TGTGCCAGCAGCGCGCAGGGTTCTGAAGCTTTCTTT.